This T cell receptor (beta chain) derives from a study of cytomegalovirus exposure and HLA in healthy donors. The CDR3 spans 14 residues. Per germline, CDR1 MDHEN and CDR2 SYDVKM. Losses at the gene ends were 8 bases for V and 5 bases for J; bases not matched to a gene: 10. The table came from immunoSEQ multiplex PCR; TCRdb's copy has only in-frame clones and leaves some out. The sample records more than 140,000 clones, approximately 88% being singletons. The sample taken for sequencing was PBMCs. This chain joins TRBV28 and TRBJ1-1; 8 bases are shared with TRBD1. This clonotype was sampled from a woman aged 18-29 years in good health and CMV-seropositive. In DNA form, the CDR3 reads TGTGCCAGCCGTATTCCAGGGGGCCGAACTGAAGCTTTCTTT. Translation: CASRIPGGRTEAFF. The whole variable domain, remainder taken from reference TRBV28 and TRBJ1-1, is DVKVTQSSRYLVKRTGEKVFLECVQDMDHENMFWYRQDPGLGLRLIYFSYDVKMKEKGDIPEGYSVSREKKERFSLILESASTNQTSMYLCASRIPGGRTEAFFGQGTRLTVV.